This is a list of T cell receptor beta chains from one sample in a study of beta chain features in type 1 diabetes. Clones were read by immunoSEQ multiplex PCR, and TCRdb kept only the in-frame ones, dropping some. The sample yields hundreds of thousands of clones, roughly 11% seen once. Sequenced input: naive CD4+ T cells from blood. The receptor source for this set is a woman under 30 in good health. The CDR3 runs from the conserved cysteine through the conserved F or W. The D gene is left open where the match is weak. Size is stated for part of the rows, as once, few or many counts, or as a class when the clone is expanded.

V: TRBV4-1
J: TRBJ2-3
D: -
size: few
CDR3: CASSDVGGMVDTQYF
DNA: TGCGCCAGCAGTGACGTTGGGGGAATGGTGGATACGCAGTATTTT

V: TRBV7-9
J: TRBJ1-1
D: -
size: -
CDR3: CASSLGQGSDTEAFF
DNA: TGTGCCAGCAGCTTAGGGCAGGGATCGGACACTGAAGCTTTCTTT

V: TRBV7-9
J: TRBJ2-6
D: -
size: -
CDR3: CASSLDLGSGANVLTF
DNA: TGTGCCAGCAGCTTAGATCTAGGGTCCGGGGCCAACGTCCTGACTTTC

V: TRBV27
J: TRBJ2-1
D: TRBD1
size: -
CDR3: CASSRPGQGDEQFF
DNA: TGTGCCAGCAGCCGTCCGGGACAGGGGGATGAGCAGTTCTTC

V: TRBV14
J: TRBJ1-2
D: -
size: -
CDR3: CASSQGRGNYGYTF
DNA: TGTGCCAGCAGCCAAGGAAGGGGAAACTATGGCTACACCTTC

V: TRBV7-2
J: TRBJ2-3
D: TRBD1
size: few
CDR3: CASSLRPPGGGTDTQYF
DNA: TGTGCCAGCAGCTTACGTCCTCCAGGGGGCGGTACAGATACGCAGTATTTT

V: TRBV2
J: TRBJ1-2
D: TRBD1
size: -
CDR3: CASSRQGDYGYTF
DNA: TGTGCCAGCAGTAGACAGGGTGACTATGGCTACACCTTC

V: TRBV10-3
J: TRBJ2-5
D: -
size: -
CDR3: CAISESGTTGTQYF
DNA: TGTGCCATCAGTGAGTCCGGGACAACCGGGACCCAGTACTTC

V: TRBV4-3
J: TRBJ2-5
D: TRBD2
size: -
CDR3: CASSPGLAALQQQETQYF
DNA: TGCGCCAGCAGCCCGGGACTAGCGGCCTTGCAACAACAAGAGACCCAGTACTTC

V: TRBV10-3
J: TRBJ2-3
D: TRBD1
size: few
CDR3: CAISESNRGGDTQYF
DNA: TGTGCCATCAGTGAGTCTAACAGGGGCGGAGATACGCAGTATTTT

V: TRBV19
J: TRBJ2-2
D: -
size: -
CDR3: CASSWDSFTGELFF
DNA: TGTGCCAGTAGTTGGGACTCCTTTACCGGGGAGCTGTTTTTT

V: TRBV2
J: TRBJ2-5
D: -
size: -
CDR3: CASSARGQETQYF
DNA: TGTGCCAGCAGTGCCCGGGGCCAAGAGACCCAGTACTTC

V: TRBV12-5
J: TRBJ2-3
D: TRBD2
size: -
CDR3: CASASSGSTDTQYF
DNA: TGTGCTAGCGCTTCTAGCGGGAGCACAGATACGCAGTATTTT

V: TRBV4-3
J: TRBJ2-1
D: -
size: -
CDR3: CASSQGPSEQFF
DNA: TGCGCCAGCAGCCAAGGCCCCAGTGAGCAGTTCTTC

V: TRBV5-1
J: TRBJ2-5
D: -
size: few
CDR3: CASSLAGTRRQETQYF
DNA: TGCGCCAGCAGCTTGGCGGGGACACGAAGACAAGAGACCCAGTACTTC

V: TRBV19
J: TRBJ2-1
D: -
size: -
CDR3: CASSIEAGLYNEQFF
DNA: TGTGCCAGTAGTATAGAGGCGGGACTCTACAATGAGCAGTTCTTC

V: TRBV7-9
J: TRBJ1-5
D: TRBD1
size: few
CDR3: CASTQTGNSNQPQHF
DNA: TGTGCCAGCACCCAGACAGGGAATAGCAATCAGCCCCAGCATTTT

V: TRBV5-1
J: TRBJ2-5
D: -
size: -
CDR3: CASSSVGAQETQYF
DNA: TGCGCCAGCAGCTCAGTCGGGGCCCAAGAGACCCAGTACTTC

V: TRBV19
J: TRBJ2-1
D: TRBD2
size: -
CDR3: CASTGLAGVREQFF
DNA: TGTGCCAGTACCGGACTAGCGGGAGTCCGCGAGCAGTTCTTC

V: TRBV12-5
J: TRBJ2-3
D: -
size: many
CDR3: CASGFAPDTQYF
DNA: TGTGCTAGTGGTTTCGCTCCGGATACGCAGTATTTT

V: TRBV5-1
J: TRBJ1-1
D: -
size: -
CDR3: CASTYREGGTEAFF
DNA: TGCGCCAGCACCTACAGGGAAGGTGGCACTGAAGCTTTCTTT

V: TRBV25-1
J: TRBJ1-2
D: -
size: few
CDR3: CASSGLGSGYTF
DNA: TGTGCCAGCAGTGGTTTGGGATCTGGCTACACCTTC

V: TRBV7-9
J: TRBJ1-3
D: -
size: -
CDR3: CASSYSDTIYF
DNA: TGTGCCAGCAGCTACTCGGACACCATATATTTT

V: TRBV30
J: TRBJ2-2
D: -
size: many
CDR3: CAWVLGGGTGELFF
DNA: TGTGCCTGGGTGCTCGGGGGCGGAACCGGGGAGCTGTTTTTT

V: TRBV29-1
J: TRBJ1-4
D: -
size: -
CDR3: CSVGEIATNEKLFF
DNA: TGCAGCGTTGGGGAAATTGCAACTAATGAAAAACTGTTTTTT

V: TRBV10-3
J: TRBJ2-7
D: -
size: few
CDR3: CAISENHSYEQYF
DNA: TGTGCCATCAGTGAGAACCATTCCTACGAGCAGTACTTC

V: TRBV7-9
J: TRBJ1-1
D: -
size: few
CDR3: CASSEYTEAFF
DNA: TGTGCCAGCAGCGAGTACACTGAAGCTTTCTTT

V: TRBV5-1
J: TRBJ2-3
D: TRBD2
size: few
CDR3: CASSLAAGHLTDTQYF
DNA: TGCGCCAGCAGCTTGGCAGCGGGGCATCTTACAGATACGCAGTATTTT

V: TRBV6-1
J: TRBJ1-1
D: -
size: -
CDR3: CASSSGVREAFF
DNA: TGTGCCAGCAGCTCCGGGGTGCGGGAAGCTTTCTTT

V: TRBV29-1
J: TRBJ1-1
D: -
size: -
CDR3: CSVPGRMNTEAFF
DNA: TGCAGCGTTCCGGGGCGGATGAACACTGAAGCTTTCTTT

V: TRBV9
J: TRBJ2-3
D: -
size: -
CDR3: CASSALLSGPDTQYF
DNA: TGTGCCAGCAGCGCCCTCCTGTCAGGCCCAGATACGCAGTATTTT

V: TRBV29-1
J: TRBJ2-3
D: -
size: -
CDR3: CSVTAGDWGTDTQYF
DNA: TGCAGCGTCACCGCAGGGGATTGGGGCACAGATACGCAGTATTTT

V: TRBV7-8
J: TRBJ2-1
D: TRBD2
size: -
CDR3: CASRQFPSSGNYNEQFF
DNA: TGTGCCAGCAGGCAATTCCCCTCTAGCGGGAACTACAATGAGCAGTTCTTC

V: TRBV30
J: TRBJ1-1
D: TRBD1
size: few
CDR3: CAWSVFDPNRGNEAFF
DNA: TGTGCCTGGAGTGTATTCGACCCCAACAGGGGAAATGAAGCTTTCTTT

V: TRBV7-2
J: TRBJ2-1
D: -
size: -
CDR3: CASSLSHEQFF
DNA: TGTGCCAGCAGCTTAAGCCATGAGCAGTTCTTC

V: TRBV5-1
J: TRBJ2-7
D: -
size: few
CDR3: CASSLAVWGTEQYF
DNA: TGCGCCAGCAGCTTGGCCGTTTGGGGAACCGAGCAGTACTTC

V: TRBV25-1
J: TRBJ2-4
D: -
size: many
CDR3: CASSEGYEGKNIQYF
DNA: TGTGCCAGCAGTGAAGGCTACGAGGGGAAAAACATTCAGTACTTC

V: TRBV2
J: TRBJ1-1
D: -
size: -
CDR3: CASSEGNTEAFF
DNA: TGTGCCAGCAGTGAAGGGAACACTGAAGCTTTCTTT

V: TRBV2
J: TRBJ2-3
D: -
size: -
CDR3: CASQHFTDTQYF
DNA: TGTGCCAGCCAGCATTTCACAGATACGCAGTATTTT

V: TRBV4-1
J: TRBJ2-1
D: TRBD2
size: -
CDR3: CASTASGKYEQFF
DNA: TGCGCCAGCACGGCTAGCGGGAAATATGAGCAGTTCTTC

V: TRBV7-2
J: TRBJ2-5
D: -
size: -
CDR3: CASSLDVGGATQYF
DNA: TGTGCCAGCAGCTTAGATGTAGGGGGGGCGACCCAGTACTTC